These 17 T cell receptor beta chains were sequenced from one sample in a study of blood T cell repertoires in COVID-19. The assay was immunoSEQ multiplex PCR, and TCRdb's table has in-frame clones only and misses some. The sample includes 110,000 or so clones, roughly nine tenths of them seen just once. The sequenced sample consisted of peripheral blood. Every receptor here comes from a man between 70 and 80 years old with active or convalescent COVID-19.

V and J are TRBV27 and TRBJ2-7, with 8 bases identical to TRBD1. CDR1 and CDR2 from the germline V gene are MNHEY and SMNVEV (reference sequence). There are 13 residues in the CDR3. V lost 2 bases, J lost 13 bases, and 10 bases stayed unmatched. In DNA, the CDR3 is TGTGCCAGCAGTTTAATAGGCTCGGGACAGGTTTACTTC. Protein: CASSLIGSGQVYF.

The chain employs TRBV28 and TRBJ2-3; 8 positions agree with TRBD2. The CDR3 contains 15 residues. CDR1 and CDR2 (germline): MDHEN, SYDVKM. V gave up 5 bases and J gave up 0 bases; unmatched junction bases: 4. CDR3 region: CASSPTSGSTDTQYF. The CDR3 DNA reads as TGTGCCAGCAGTCCAACTAGCGGAAGCACAGATACGCAGTATTTT.

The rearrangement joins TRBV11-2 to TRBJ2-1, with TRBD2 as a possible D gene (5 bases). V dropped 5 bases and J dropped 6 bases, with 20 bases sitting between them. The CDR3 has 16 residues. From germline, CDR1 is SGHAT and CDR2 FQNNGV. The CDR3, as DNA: TGTGCCAGCAGCCCTGCGCGGGTTGACCCCCTCAATGAGCAGTTCTTC. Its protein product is CASSPARVDPLNEQFF. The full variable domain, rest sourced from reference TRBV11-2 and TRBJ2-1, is EAGVAQSPRYKIIEKRQSVAFWCNPISGHATLYWYQQILGQGPKLLIQFQNNGVVDDSQLPKDRFSAERLKGVDSTLKIQPAKLEDSAVYLCASSPARVDPLNEQFFGPGTRLTVL.

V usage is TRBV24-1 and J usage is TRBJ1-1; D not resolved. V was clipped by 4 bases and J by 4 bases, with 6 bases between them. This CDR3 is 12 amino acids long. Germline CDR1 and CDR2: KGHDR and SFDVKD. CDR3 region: CATSEQLTEAFF. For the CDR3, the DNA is TGTGCCACCAGTGAACAGCTCACTGAAGCTTTCTTT.

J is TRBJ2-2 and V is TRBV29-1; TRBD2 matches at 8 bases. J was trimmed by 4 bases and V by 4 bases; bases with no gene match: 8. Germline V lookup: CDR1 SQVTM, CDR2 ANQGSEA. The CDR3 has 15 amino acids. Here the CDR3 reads CSVVREGRGTGELFF. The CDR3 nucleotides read TGCAGCGTTGTTCGGGAGGGCCGGGGCACCGGGGAGCTGTTTTTT.

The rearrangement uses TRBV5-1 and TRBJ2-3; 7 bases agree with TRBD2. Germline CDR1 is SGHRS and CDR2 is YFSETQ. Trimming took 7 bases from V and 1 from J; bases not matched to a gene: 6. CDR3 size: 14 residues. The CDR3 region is CASFLADRTDTQYF. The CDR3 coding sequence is TGCGCCAGCTTCCTAGCGGATCGCACAGATACGCAGTATTTT.

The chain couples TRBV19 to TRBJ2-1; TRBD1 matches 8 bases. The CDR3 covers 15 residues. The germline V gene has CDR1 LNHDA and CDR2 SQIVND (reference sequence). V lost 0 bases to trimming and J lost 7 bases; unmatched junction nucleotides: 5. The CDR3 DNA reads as TGTGCCAGTAGTATAGATAGTGGACAGGGAAATGAGCAGTTCTTC. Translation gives CASSIDSGQGNEQFF. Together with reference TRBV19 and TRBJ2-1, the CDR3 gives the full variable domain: DGGITQSPKYLFRKEGQNVTLSCEQNLNHDAMYWYRQDPGQGLRLIYYSQIVNDFQKGDIAEGYSVSREKKESFPLTVTSAQKNPTAFYLCASSIDSGQGNEQFFGPGTRLTVL.

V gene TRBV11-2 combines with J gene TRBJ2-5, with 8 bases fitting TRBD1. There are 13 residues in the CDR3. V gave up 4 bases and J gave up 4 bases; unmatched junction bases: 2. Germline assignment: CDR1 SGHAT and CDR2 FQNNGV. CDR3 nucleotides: TGTGCCAGCAGCTCCGACAGGGGAGAGACCCAGTACTTC. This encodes CASSSDRGETQYF. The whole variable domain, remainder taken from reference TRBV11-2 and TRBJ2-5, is EAGVAQSPRYKIIEKRQSVAFWCNPISGHATLYWYQQILGQGPKLLIQFQNNGVVDDSQLPKDRFSAERLKGVDSTLKIQPAKLEDSAVYLCASSSDRGETQYFGPGTRLLVL.

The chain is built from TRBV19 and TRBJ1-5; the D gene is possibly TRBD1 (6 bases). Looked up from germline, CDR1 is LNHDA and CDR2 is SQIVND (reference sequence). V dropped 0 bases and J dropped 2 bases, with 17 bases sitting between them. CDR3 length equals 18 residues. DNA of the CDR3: TGTGCCAGTAGTATAGATCACAGGGCGAGGGGTGGCAATCAGCCCCAGCATTTT. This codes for CASSIDHRARGGNQPQHF.

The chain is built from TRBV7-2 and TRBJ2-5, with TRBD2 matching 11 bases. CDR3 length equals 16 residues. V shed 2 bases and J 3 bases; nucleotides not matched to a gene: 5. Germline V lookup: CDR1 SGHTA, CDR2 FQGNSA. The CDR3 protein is CASSLTSGSIKETQYF. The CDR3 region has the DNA TGTGCCAGCAGCTTAACTAGCGGGAGTATCAAAGAGACCCAGTACTTC. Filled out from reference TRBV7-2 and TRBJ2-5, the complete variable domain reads GAGVSQSPSNKVTEKGKDVELRCDPISGHTALYWYRQSLGQGLEFLIYFQGNSAPDKSGLPSDRFSAERTGGSVSTLTIQRTQQEDSAVYLCASSLTSGSIKETQYFGPGTRLLVL.

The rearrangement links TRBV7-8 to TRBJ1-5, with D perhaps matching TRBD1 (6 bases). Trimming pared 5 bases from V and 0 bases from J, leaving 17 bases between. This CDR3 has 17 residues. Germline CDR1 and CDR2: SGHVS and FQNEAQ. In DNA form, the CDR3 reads TGTGCCAGCAGCCCCCGCCGGGGGGCGGTTAGCAATCAGCCCCAGCATTTT. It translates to CASSPRRGAVSNQPQHF.

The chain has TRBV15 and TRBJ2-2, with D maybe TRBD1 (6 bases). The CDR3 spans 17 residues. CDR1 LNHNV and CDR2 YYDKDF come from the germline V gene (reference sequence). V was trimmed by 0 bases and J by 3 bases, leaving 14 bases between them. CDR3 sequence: CATSRDIQGHDTGELFF. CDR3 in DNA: TGTGCCACCAGCAGAGATATCCAGGGACATGACACCGGGGAGCTGTTTTTT.

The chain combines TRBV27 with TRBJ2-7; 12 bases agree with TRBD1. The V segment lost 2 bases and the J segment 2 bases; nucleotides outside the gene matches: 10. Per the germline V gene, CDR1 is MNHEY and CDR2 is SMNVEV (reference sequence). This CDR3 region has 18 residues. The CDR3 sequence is CASSLAGQGASGAYEQYF. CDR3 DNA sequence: TGTGCCAGCAGTTTAGCGGGACAGGGGGCTTCCGGCGCCTACGAGCAGTACTTC.

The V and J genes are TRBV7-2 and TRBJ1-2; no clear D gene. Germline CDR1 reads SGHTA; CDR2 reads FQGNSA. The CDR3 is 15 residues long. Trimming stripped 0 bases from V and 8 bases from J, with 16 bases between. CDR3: CASSLAHGSEGGYTF. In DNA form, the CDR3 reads TGTGCCAGCAGCTTAGCTCACGGGTCCGAGGGCGGCTACACCTTC.

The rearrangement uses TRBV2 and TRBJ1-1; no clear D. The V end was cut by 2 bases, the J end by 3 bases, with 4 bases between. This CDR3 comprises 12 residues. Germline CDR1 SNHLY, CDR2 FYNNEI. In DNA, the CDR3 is TGTGCCAGCAGTGAACAGGACACTGAAGCTTTCTTT. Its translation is CASSEQDTEAFF.

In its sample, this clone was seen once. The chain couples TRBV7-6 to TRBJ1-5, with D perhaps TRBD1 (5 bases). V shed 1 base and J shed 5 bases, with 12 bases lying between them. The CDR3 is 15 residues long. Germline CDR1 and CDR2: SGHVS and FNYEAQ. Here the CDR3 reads CASSLGQPGYQPQHF. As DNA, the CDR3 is TGTGCCAGCAGCTTAGGACAGCCGGGCTATCAGCCCCAGCATTTT.

The CDR3 sequence: CASSPLGHGNLQDSPLHF. The CDR3 nucleotides are TGTGCCAGCTCACCTCTGGGACACGGAAATCTACAGGATTCACCCCTCCACTTT. The J gene is TRBJ1-6, the V gene TRBV18; TRBD1 is a possible D gene (6 bases). There are 18 residues in the CDR3. Trimming pared 3 bases from V and 8 bases from J, leaving 23 bases between. The germline V gene has CDR1 KGHSH and CDR2 LQKENI.